The following is a T cell receptor beta chain sequence with its context. The read ends 3 residues before the CDR3 terminus; that terminus is restored from the germline J gene. The nonmyeloablative bone marrow transplants came from related graft donors, with transient mixed chimerism. This record belongs to a study of Tregs in tolerant kidney transplant recipients. Clones were read by immunoSEQ multiplex PCR, and TCRdb kept only the in-frame ones, dropping some. Found here are tens of thousands of clones; the top ten clones hold 1.8%. The V end was cut by 2 bases, the J end by 5 bases, with 10 bases between. Germline V gene lookup returns CDR1 GTSNPN and CDR2 SVGIG (reference sequence). The CDR3 runs to 13 residues.

The rearrangement uses TRBV30 and TRBJ2-1; D is undetermined. The sequences come from CD4+ T cells from blood (PBMCs), collected 24 months after the transplant. The origin of this receptor is a human patient who received a combined kidney and bone marrow transplant. Certain T cells may be donor cells from the graft. Partial CDR3 DNA: TGTGCCTGGAGTCCTCCACGGGACAATGAG. Translated: CAWSPPRDNE. Given in full, the CDR3 is CAWSPPRDNEQFF.